This TCR beta chain came from a study of Tregs in tolerant kidney transplant recipients. Study results and caveats: Expanding Tregs on activated donor B cells appeared to best identify donor-specific TCRbeta clones.

The protocol was immunoSEQ multiplex PCR, while the TCRdb copy is restricted to in-frame clones and leaves out a portion. The repertoire consists of some 70,000 clones, with 85% to 90% occurring once and the leading ten covering approximately 0.4%. Trimming took 5 bases from V and 3 from J; bases not matched to a gene: 3. Germline V lookup: CDR1 SGHTA, CDR2 FQGNSA. This CDR3 region has 15 residues. To note about this clone: Antigen: not known.

The sequencing here drew on CD4+ T cells from blood, taken before the transplant. The chain uses TRBV7-2 and TRBJ2-1; TRBD2 aligns across 11 bases. The TCR sequence derives from a human donor who received a combined kidney and bone marrow transplant. CDR3 bases: TGTGCCAGCAGCCCGGGACTAGCGGTCTACAATGAGCAGTTCTTC. As protein: CASSPGLAVYNEQFF.